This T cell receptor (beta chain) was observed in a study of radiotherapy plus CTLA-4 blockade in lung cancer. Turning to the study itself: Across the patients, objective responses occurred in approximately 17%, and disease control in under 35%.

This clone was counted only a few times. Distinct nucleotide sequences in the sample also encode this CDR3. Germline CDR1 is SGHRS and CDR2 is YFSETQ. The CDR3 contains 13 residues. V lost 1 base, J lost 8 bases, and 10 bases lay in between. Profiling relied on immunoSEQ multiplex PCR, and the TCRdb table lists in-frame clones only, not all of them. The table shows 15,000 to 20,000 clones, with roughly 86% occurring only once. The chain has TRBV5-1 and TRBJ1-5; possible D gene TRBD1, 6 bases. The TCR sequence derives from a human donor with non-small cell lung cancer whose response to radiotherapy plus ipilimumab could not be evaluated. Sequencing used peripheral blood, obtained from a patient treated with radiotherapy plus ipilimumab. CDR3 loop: CASSLTGKEPQHF. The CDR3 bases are TGCGCCAGCAGCTTGACAGGGAAGGAGCCCCAGCATTTT.